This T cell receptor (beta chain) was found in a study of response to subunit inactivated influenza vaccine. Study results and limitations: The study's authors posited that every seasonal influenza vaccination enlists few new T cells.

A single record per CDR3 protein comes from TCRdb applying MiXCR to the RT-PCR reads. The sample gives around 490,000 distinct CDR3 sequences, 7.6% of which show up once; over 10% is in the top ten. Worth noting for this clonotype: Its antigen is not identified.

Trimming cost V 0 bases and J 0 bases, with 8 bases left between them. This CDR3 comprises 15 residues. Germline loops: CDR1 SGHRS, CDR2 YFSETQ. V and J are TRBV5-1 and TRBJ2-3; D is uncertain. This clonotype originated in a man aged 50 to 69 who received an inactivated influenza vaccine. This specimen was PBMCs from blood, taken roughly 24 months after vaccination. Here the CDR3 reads CASSLDVLSTDTQYF. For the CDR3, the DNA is TGCGCCAGCAGCTTGGACGTCTTGAGCACAGATACGCAGTATTTT.